This T cell receptor beta chain came from a study of shared clonotypes between healthy human individuals. About the research overall: Per-donor plates numbered three CD4 naive, three CD4 memory, two CD8 naive and one CD8 memory.

Findings and limits, study-wide: Tissue TCR repertoires likely differ from these blood-only repertoires. As a rule, naive subsets had a larger estimated richness than memory subsets.

CDR3 length equals 10 residues. Sequencing used immunoSEQ multiplex PCR; TCRdb keeps in-frame clones, though not all of them. Of some 1.4 million clones detected, around 97% appear once; the ten largest clones hold about 1.2%. To note about this clone: Its antigen is as yet unknown.

This chain connects TRBV21-1 to TRBJ2-3; whether TRBD2, the table's D call, matches the DNA was not checked. TRBV21-1 is a known pseudogene. This TCR derives from a man aged 25-45 years in good health. Sequencing input: naive CD4+ T cells sorted from blood. Specified subset: CD45RA+ positively selected. CDR3 DNA: TGTGCCAGCAGCAAGACTCGAAAGTATTTT. Translating it yields CASSKTRKYF.